The clone carrying this T cell receptor (beta chain) was counted once. This sample stems from a study of blood T cell repertoires in COVID-19. The wider study: COVID-19 samples from acute and convalescent phases originated in the United States, Italy and Spain. T cells, B-cell-depleted T cells, or PBMCs supplied cDNA or gDNA.

In germline, CDR1 is LNHDA, CDR2 SQIVND (reference sequence). The CDR3 runs 14 residues. The ends lost 2 bases at V and 5 bases at J; junction bases unmatched: 6. Original processing notes: Using reference gene primer amplification, nucleated cell counts were estimated. Clones were read by immunoSEQ multiplex PCR, and TCRdb kept only the in-frame ones, dropping some. V, J and clone size were drawn from that table, and D and trimming were deduced from the DNA. The sample lists under 85,000 clones, 80% occurring once. This chain links TRBV19 with TRBJ2-7; 7 positions match TRBD1. This receptor was obtained from a man in his fifties or sixties with active or convalescent COVID-19. The material sequenced was peripheral blood. The CDR3 loop reads CASSIRTGWDEQYF. In nucleotides, the CDR3 is TGTGCCAGTAGTATACGGACAGGATGGGACGAGCAGTACTTC.